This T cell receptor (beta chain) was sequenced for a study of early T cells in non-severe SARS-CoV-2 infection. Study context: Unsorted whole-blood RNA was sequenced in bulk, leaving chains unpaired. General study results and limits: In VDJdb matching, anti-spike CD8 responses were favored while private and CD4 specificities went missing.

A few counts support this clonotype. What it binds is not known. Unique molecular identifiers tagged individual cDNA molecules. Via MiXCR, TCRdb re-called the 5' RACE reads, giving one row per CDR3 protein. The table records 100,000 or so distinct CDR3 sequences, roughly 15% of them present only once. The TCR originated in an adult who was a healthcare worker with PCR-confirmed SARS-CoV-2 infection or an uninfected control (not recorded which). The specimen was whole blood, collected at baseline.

Here the CDR3 DNA reads TGCAGTGCTTCCCAGGGAGGCTCCGCGAACACCGGGGAGCTGTTTTTT. Protein product: CSASQGGSANTGELFF. The chain carries TRBV20-1 and TRBJ2-2; D is possibly TRBD2 (6 bases). Germline V gene data show CDR1 as DFQATT and CDR2 as SNEGSKA (reference sequence). Trimming left V 5 bases short and J 0 bases short, with 16 bases between. This CDR3 has 16 residues.